In its sample, the clone carrying this T cell receptor beta chain was seen a few times. The antigen is unknown. Germline CDR1 and CDR2: DFQATT and SNEGSKA (reference sequence). This CDR3 comprises 12 residues. V lost 6 bases and J lost 3, with 9 bases in between. The data were taken from a study of regulatory T cells in long-lasting Graves disease. As for the study in general: For a period under 3 months, newly diagnosed Graves' patients had taken antithyroid drugs.

In building TCR beta libraries, iRepertoire HTBI primers were used together with Arm-PCR of CDR3 regions. TCRdb ran MiXCR on the multiplex PCR reads and lists one entry per CDR3 protein. The repertoire consists of 550,000 to 600,000 distinct CDR3 sequences, with about 16% occurring once and the leading ten covering around 12%. Study results and caveats: TRBV28, TRBJ1-2 and TRBJ2-5 were segments that persistent disease favored.

Time point defined: newly diagnosed GD, antithyroid drugs for less than 3 months. RNA isolated from PBMCs was used to make the TCR library. This sample was shared with a second study, whose subject was T cells in Graves' hyperthyroidism and ophthalmopathy. In that study: Diagnosing involved the use of clinical symptoms, serum thyroxine and TRAb, thyroid ultrasound and orbital computed tomography. The TCR CDR3 first-round RT-PCR relied on the HTBI primer set.

This chain uses TRBV20-1 with TRBJ2-4, with D perhaps matching TRBD1 (6 bases). This TCR was recovered from a man aged 18 to 35 with Graves disease. The source material was peripheral blood mononuclear cells (PBMCs), sampled at new diagnosis, from a patient treated with antithyroid drugs. DNA of the CDR3: TGCAGTGCCCGGGACAACAAAAACATTCAGTACTTC. The encoded protein is CSARDNKNIQYF.